Following are 9 T cell receptor beta chains from one sample sequenced in a study of blood T cell repertoires in COVID-19. TCRdb's copy holds only in-frame clones and misses some; the assay was immunoSEQ multiplex PCR. The sample records 170,000 or so clones, 75% to 90% being singletons. The sample taken for sequencing was peripheral blood. The receptors here all came from a woman in her sixties with acute or convalescent COVID-19.

The chain couples TRBV7-2 to TRBJ2-3; 12 positions agree with TRBD2. Germline CDR1 and CDR2: SGHTA and FQGNSA. The CDR3 consists of 19 residues. J lost 4 bases, V lost 0 bases, and 11 bases had no gene match. CDR3 region: CASSLASLASGGEADTQYF. In DNA, the CDR3 is TGTGCCAGCAGCTTAGCCTCGTTGGCTAGCGGGGGGGAGGCAGATACGCAGTATTTT.

The J gene is TRBJ1-5, the V gene TRBV11-2; no reliable D call. This CDR3 is built from 13 residues. Germline values: CDR1 SGHAT, CDR2 FQNNGV. V lost 1 base, J lost 3 bases, and 4 bases lay in between. The CDR3 region has the DNA TGTGCCAGCAGCTTAGTCTCCAATCAGCCCCAGCATTTT. Translating it yields CASSLVSNQPQHF.

The chain couples TRBV6-5 to TRBJ1-4; D uncertain. CDR1 and CDR2 from the germline V gene are MNHEY and SVGAGI. This CDR3 is 13 amino acids long. V was shortened by 8 bases and J by 2 bases, with 9 bases between the two germline ends. In DNA form, the CDR3 reads TGTGCCAGCGTTCGGAGCACTAATGAAAAACTGTTTTTT. Amino acids: CASVRSTNEKLFF.

The chain joins TRBV27 to TRBJ2-7; 13 positions agree with TRBD2. Germline CDR1 reads MNHEY; CDR2 reads SMNVEV (reference sequence). After removal of 6 bases from V and 4 bases from J, the junction contained 3 bases not matched to a gene. This CDR3 has 14 amino acids. In DNA form, the CDR3 reads TGTGCCAGCAGACCGGGACTAGCGGGGTACGAGCAGTACTTC. It yields the protein CASRPGLAGYEQYF.

About this clone itself: At one of its ends the junction is not consistent with the germline gene, which may arise from a read error. This chain links TRBV7-9 with TRBJ1-1; D gene ambiguous. Germline CDR1 and CDR2: SEHNR and FQNEAQ (reference sequence). The CDR3 is 15 residues long. The CDR3 here is CASSLASVANIEAFF. In nucleotides, the CDR3 is TGTGCCAGCAGCTTAGCGAGCGTTGCCAACATTGAAGCTTTCTTT. Full variable domain (remainder filled in from reference TRBV7-9 and TRBJ1-1): DTGVSQNPRHKITKRGQNVTFRCDPISEHNRLYWYRQTLGQGPEFLTYFQNEAQLEKSRLLSDRFSAERPKGSFSTLEIQRTEQGDSAMYLCASSLASVANIEAFFGQGTRLTVV.

The chain has TRBV6-6 and TRBJ1-4; the D gene is possibly TRBD1 (5 bases). There are 16 residues in the CDR3. Trimming pared 2 bases from V and 5 bases from J, leaving 15 bases between. Germline CDR1 reads MNHNY; CDR2 reads SVGAGI (reference sequence). CDR3 loop: CASSYPQGNSNEKLFF. CDR3 DNA sequence: TGTGCCAGCAGTTACCCCCAGGGAAACTCCAATGAAAAACTGTTTTTT.

The chain carries TRBV6-5 and TRBJ2-7, with TRBD1 matching over 8 bases. V trimming: 8 bases; J trimming: 4 bases; junction bases outside the gene matches: 7. This CDR3 has 13 amino acids. CDR1 and CDR2 from the germline V gene are MNHEY and SVGAGI. The CDR3 spells CASGGQGIYEQYF. The CDR3 nucleotides are TGTGCCAGCGGAGGACAGGGTATTTACGAGCAGTACTTC.

This chain links TRBV9 with TRBJ1-3; a weak D match, TRBD1 (6 bases). The CDR3 contains 16 residues. Between the trimmed V and J ends, which lost 0 bases and 5 bases, there was a span of 15 bases. Germline V gives CDR1 SGDLS, CDR2 YYNGEE. The CDR3 sequence is CASSVAEQGGRNTIYF. Written as DNA, the CDR3 is TGTGCCAGCAGCGTAGCTGAACAGGGCGGAAGAAACACCATATATTTT.

The J gene is TRBJ1-4, the V gene TRBV2; 11 nucleotides align to TRBD1. V lost 6 bases to trimming and J lost 5 bases; unmatched junction nucleotides: 2. Germline assignment: CDR1 SNHLY and CDR2 FYNNEI. The CDR3 has 14 amino acids. CDR3 bases: TGTGCCAGCAGCCGGGACAGGGGGAATGAAAAACTGTTTTTT. Translated, it gives CASSRDRGNEKLFF.